Shown below are 14 T cell receptor beta chains from a single sample sequenced in a study of blood T cell repertoires in COVID-19. Sequencing was performed with immunoSEQ multiplex PCR; in TCRdb, only in-frame clones are kept and a portion is missing. The sample holds about 55,000 clones, approximately 90% seen once. Sequenced material: peripheral blood. These receptors came from a man in his sixties with acute or convalescent COVID-19.

The rearrangement joins TRBV21-1 to TRBJ2-7; the table's D call TRBD1 went unverified against the DNA. TRBV21-1 counts as a pseudogene. CDR3 length equals 17 residues. CDR3 sequence reads: CASSPKGGDRGPYEQYF. In DNA form, the CDR3 reads TGTGCCAGCAGCCCAAAAGGAGGGGACAGGGGCCCCTACGAGCAGTACTTC.

For the CDR3, the DNA is TGTGCCAGCAGCGAGACTCTGAGCTATGGCTACACCTTC. Its protein product is CASSETLSYGYTF. This chain connects TRBV12-3 or TRBV12-4 to TRBJ1-2; D remains ambiguous. CDR3 length equals 13 residues. V was cut by 6 bases and J by 4 bases, with 12 bases left in between.

This chain connects TRBV24-1 to TRBJ2-5; 11 nucleotides agree with TRBD1. Trimming cost V 3 bases and J 5 bases; bases outside gene matches: 10. Per germline, CDR1 KGHDR and CDR2 SFDVKD. This CDR3 spans 17 amino acids. The CDR3 reads CATSDPRDRGKWETQYF. CDR3 nucleotide sequence: TGTGCCACCAGTGATCCCCGGGACAGGGGGAAGTGGGAGACCCAGTACTTC.

The rearrangement uses TRBV24-1 and TRBJ1-2, with D possibly matching TRBD1 (6 bases). CDR1 KGHDR and CDR2 SFDVKD come from the germline V gene. V lost 5 bases to trimming and J lost 6 bases, with 12 bases between them. This CDR3 comprises 13 residues. Here the CDR3 DNA reads TGTGCCACCAGTGCGCGACAGGATGATGGCTACACCTTC. This encodes CATSARQDDGYTF.

V usage is TRBV11-2 and J usage is TRBJ2-5; D not resolved. V lost 4 bases and J 2 bases, leaving 23 bases between the germline ends. Germline lookup yields CDR1 SGHAT and CDR2 FQNNGV. The CDR3 loop spans 18 amino acids. CDR3: CASSYPVLGRPPQETQYF. CDR3 bases: TGTGCCAGCAGCTACCCTGTGTTGGGCCGCCCCCCGCAAGAGACCCAGTACTTC.

The gene calls are TRBV6-5 and TRBJ2-7, with a possible D match to TRBD2 (5 bases). Germline CDR1 MNHEY, CDR2 SVGAGI. V was shortened by 2 bases and J by 2 bases, with 16 bases between the two germline ends. This CDR3 is built from 16 residues. CDR3 in amino acids: CASSYGDRDNTYEQYF. CDR3 coding DNA: TGTGCCAGCAGTTACGGTGACCGGGATAACACCTACGAGCAGTACTTC.

CDR3 in DNA: TGTGCCAGCAACGACAGGGGATTTACTGAAGCTTTCTTT. Its protein is CASNDRGFTEAFF. The rearrangement uses TRBV12-3 or TRBV12-4 and TRBJ1-1; 8 nucleotides line up with TRBD1. The ends lost 7 bases at V and 5 bases at J; junction bases unmatched: 6. This CDR3 contains 13 residues.

The chain is built from TRBV28 and TRBJ2-1; 8 nucleotides line up with TRBD2. Germline V gene lookup returns CDR1 MDHEN and CDR2 SYDVKM. Trimming cost V 1 base and J 6 bases; bases outside gene matches: 5. This CDR3 contains 15 residues. CDR3 protein: CASSLSLAGGNEQFF. The CDR3 bases are TGTGCCAGCAGTTTATCCCTAGCGGGCGGCAATGAGCAGTTCTTC.

The rearrangement joins TRBV30 to TRBJ1-4; D remains ambiguous. Between the trimmed V and J ends, which lost 1 base and 7 bases, there was a span of 19 bases. CDR3 size: 16 residues. Germline CDR1 GTSNPN, CDR2 SVGIG (reference sequence). The CDR3 nucleotides read TGTGCCTGGAGTGGAATTAACGCTCCTGCGAGTGAAAAACTGTTTTTT. It encodes CAWSGINAPASEKLFF.

This sequence joins TRBV5-4 and TRBJ2-7, with 7 bases identical to TRBD2. The trim removed 4 bases at V and 5 bases at J, leaving 12 bases unmatched. There are 15 residues in the CDR3. CDR1 is SGHNT and CDR2 is YYREEE in the germline V gene (reference sequence). DNA for the CDR3: TGTGCCAGCAGCCCCCTCGGGGCGGGAGATCACGAGCAGTACTTC. This codes for CASSPLGAGDHEQYF.

The J gene is TRBJ2-7, the V gene TRBV6-6; TRBD2 is a possible D gene (6 bases). The V gene's germline CDR1 is MNHNY and CDR2 SVGAGI (reference sequence). The CDR3 consists of 15 residues. Between the trimmed V and J ends, which lost 0 bases and 2 bases, there was a span of 11 bases. CDR3 region: CASSYSRGSAYEQYF. In DNA, the CDR3 is TGTGCCAGCAGTTACTCGCGGGGCTCGGCCTACGAGCAGTACTTC.

This chain connects TRBV9 to TRBJ1-6; D might be TRBD1 (6 bases). There are 14 residues in the CDR3. Trimming took off 4 bases at V and 5 bases at J, with 10 bases between the two ends. Looked up from germline, CDR1 is SGDLS and CDR2 is YYNGEE. CDR3 residues: CASSKRQDNSPLHF. The CDR3 DNA follows: TGTGCCAGCAGCAAGCGACAGGATAATTCACCCCTCCACTTT. The whole variable domain, filled in from reference TRBV9 and TRBJ1-6, reads DSGVTQTPKHLITATGQRVTLRCSPRSGDLSVYWYQQSLDQGLQFLIQYYNGEERAKGNILERFSAQQFPDLHSELNLSSLELGDSALYFCASSKRQDNSPLHFGNGTRLTVT.

There are a few counts of this clone. The chain uses TRBV11-3 and TRBJ1-2; tentative D call: TRBD1 (6 bases). The ends were cut back, 5 bases at V and 6 bases at J, with 13 bases in the middle. The CDR3 sequence is 13 residues long. CDR1 and CDR2 (germline): SGHNT, YENEEA. The CDR3 nucleotides read TGTGCCAGCAGCACCAGGGGAGCGGATGGCTACACCTTC. Amino acid sequence: CASSTRGADGYTF.

The V call is TRBV24-1, the J call TRBJ2-1; possible D gene TRBD2, 6 bases. CDR1 and CDR2 (germline): KGHDR, SFDVKD. V lost 4 bases and J 0 bases, leaving 12 bases between the germline ends. CDR3 length: 16 residues. The CDR3 DNA follows: TGTGCCACCAGTGACCCTCTAGCGCACTCCTACAATGAGCAGTTCTTC. As protein: CATSDPLAHSYNEQFF.